The T cell receptor (beta chain) described here comes from a study of Tregs in tolerant kidney transplant recipients. Study-level information: A roughly 3-day belatacept mixed lymphocyte reaction, sometimes plus 5-day graft donor restimulation, preceded CD4+CD25+CD127- sorting. Sorting used antibodies to exclude donor cells. General study points: This study did not directly address biological reproducibility. Few patients were studied, so findings need validation in larger groups.

Points on this clone: The antigen is unknown. Germline is not matched at one junction end, which may reflect a read error.

Repertoires were generated with immunoSEQ multiplex PCR, while TCRdb's copy carries only in-frame clones and drops some. The sample yields approximately 30,000 clones, about 79% seen once. Per the germline V gene, CDR1 is SGHTA and CDR2 is FQGNSA. The CDR3 is 14 amino acids. The chain combines TRBV7-2 with TRBJ2-1; D gene ambiguous. Sequenced material: Tregs from blood cultured with allogeneic cells. This TCR came from a human donor in good health. In DNA, the CDR3 is TGTGCCAGCACCTTAATGAGCTCCTACAATGAGCAGTTCTTC. Translated: CASTLMSSYNEQFF.